Below, 11 T cell receptor beta chains from the same sample are listed, as sequenced in a study of T cells in localized non-small cell lung cancer. Produced via immunoSEQ multiplex PCR; TCRdb's table is partial and in-frame only. The sample includes around 140,000 clones, roughly 90% of them seen just once. The specimen comprised peripheral blood, sampled before any cancer treatment. Every receptor here comes from a female donor older than 55 with stage I lung adenocarcinoma.

V is TRBV16 and J is TRBJ2-7; D is undetermined. The length of the CDR3 is 13 residues. Per germline, CDR1 KGHSY and CDR2 FQNENV. V lost 4 bases, J lost 1 base, and 8 bases lay in between. This CDR3 is CASSLNPSYEQYF. The CDR3 nucleotides are TGTGCCAGCAGCCTCAATCCTTCCTACGAGCAGTACTTC.

The chain links TRBV30 to TRBJ2-7; D may be TRBD1 (6 bases). Trimming shortened V by 0 bases and J by 5 bases, and 23 bases separated the two germline ends. The germline V gene has CDR1 GTSNPN and CDR2 SVGIG (reference sequence). This CDR3 comprises 17 residues. The CDR3 region has the DNA TGTGCCTGGAGTGTACTTCGGTTGGGACACGCCCCGGACGAGCAGTACTTC. Amino acids: CAWSVLRLGHAPDEQYF.

The rearrangement links TRBV27 to TRBJ2-7; D may be TRBD2 (6 bases). Trimming removed 3 bases at V and 3 bases at J, with 9 bases between. Germline V gene data show CDR1 as MNHEY and CDR2 as SMNVEV (reference sequence). This CDR3 region has 13 residues. The CDR3: CASSLRGNYEQYF. The CDR3 coding sequence is TGTGCCAGCAGTTTGCGGGGCAACTACGAGCAGTACTTC.

This chain links TRBV28 with TRBJ1-1; the match to TRBD1 covers 7 bases. The CDR3 sequence is 15 residues long. The germline gives CDR1 MDHEN, CDR2 SYDVKM. V lost 5 bases, J lost 4 bases, and 10 bases stayed unmatched. In DNA, the CDR3 is TGTGCCAGCAGTGATCCGCAGGGGGGGGCCACTGAAGCTTTCTTT. Translating it yields CASSDPQGGATEAFF. The full variable domain, its missing parts supplied by reference TRBV28 and TRBJ1-1, is DVKVTQSSRYLVKRTGEKVFLECVQDMDHENMFWYRQDPGLGLRLIYFSYDVKMKEKGDIPEGYSVSREKKERFSLILESASTNQTSMYLCASSDPQGGATEAFFGQGTRLTVV.

As DNA, the CDR3 is TGTGCCAGCAGCTTGGCCGGGACGGAGACCCAGTACTTC. Its translation is CASSLAGTETQYF. V usage is TRBV5-5 and J usage is TRBJ2-5; possibly TRBD1 or TRBD2 for D (5 bases each). Germline V gene sequence: CDR1 SGHKS, CDR2 YYEKEE (reference sequence). V lost 0 bases to trimming and J lost 5 bases, with 8 bases between them. The CDR3 is 13 residues long.

The gene calls are TRBV6-1 and TRBJ2-1, with 10 bases matching TRBD2. V dropped 2 bases and J dropped 0; count of bases not matched to a gene: 4. The CDR3 contains 17 residues. CDR1 and CDR2 (germline): MNHNS, SASEGT. CDR3 DNA: TGTGCCAGCAGTGAATCTAGCGGGAGATTCTCCTACAATGAGCAGTTCTTC. Translated: CASSESSGRFSYNEQFF.

This sequence joins TRBV28 and TRBJ1-5; D perhaps matches TRBD1 (5 bases). Trimming removed 1 base from V and 2 bases from J, with 12 bases in between. The CDR3 is made up of 16 amino acids. CDR1 and CDR2 (germline): MDHEN, SYDVKM. In DNA form, the CDR3 reads TGTGCCAGCAGTTTATTGGGGCAGGGTGGCAATCAGCCCCAGCATTTT. It is translated as CASSLLGQGGNQPQHF.

This chain joins TRBV19 and TRBJ1-5; possible D gene TRBD1, 6 bases. Looked up from germline, CDR1 is LNHDA and CDR2 is SQIVND (reference sequence). The V gene lost 8 bases and the J gene lost 0 bases, with 17 bases spanning the gap. The CDR3 loop spans 16 amino acids. The CDR3 sequence: CASLEGGRGSNQPQHF. The CDR3 bases are TGTGCCAGTTTGGAGGGGGGGCGAGGTAGCAATCAGCCCCAGCATTTT.

The count of this clone is one. The rearrangement links TRBV6-5 to TRBJ1-3, with a weak D call TRBD1 (5 bases). V shed 4 bases and J shed 4 bases, with 8 bases lying between them. Per the germline V gene, CDR1 is MNHEY and CDR2 is SVGAGI. This CDR3 contains 13 residues. The CDR3 here is CASSLRQGNTIYF. The CDR3 nucleotides are TGTGCCAGCAGTTTGAGACAGGGAAACACCATATATTTT.

V is TRBV4-1 and J is TRBJ1-3; TRBD1 is a possible D gene (6 bases). Per germline, CDR1 MGHRA and CDR2 YSYEKL. V shed 1 base and J shed 8 bases, with 15 bases lying between them. This CDR3 has 15 residues. The chain's CDR3 is CASSQAIGGGDTIYF. The CDR3 DNA follows: TGCGCCAGCAGCCAAGCCATTGGGGGGGGCGACACCATATATTTT.

This chain joins TRBV30 and TRBJ1-1; TRBD1 might be the D (5 bases). The V and J ends lost 4 bases and 6 bases respectively, with 15 bases between them. This CDR3 comprises 13 residues. From germline, CDR1 is GTSNPN and CDR2 SVGIG (reference sequence). The CDR3 DNA is TGTGCCTGGAAACTACTCGGGGCCGCTGAAGCTTTCTTT. This sequence encodes CAWKLLGAAEAFF. Drawing the rest from reference TRBV30 and TRBJ1-1, the complete variable domain is SQTIHQWPATLVQPVGSPLSLECTVEGTSNPNLYWYRQAAGRGLQLLFYSVGIGQISSEVPQNLSASRPQDRQFILSSKKLLLSDSGFYLCAWKLLGAAEAFFGQGTRLTVV.